This is a list of T cell receptor beta chains from one sample in a study of T-cell memory formation after mild COVID-19. TCRdb re-analysed the 5' RACE reads in MiXCR, keeping a single row per CDR3 protein. The data show around 160,000 distinct CDR3 sequences, around a tenth seen once. The sequencing sample was made of PBMCs or a T cell subset sorted from them (not recorded which). The receptors were gathered from a man aged 18 to 30 who had mild COVID-19 (a few samples of this study predate the infection). Cell type and time point are not known. Each CDR3 is given with its conserved first and last residue. Fields, in order: J gene, D gene, clone size, V gene, CDR3 DNA, CDR3 protein. D genes are given only for firm matches. The size entry is marked missing in some rows and otherwise reads once, few, many or a size class.

j_gene: TRBJ1-1; d_gene: NA; abundance: NA; v_gene: TRBV12-3/TRBV12-4; CDR3nt: TGTGCCAGCAGTTTAATGGGCTGGGACACTGAAGCTTTCTTT; CDR3aa: CASSLMGWDTEAFF
j_gene: TRBJ2-2; d_gene: NA; abundance: few; v_gene: TRBV5-1; CDR3nt: TGCGCCAGCAGCTTCGAAGGGCTGGGCACCGGGGAGCTGTTTTTT; CDR3aa: CASSFEGLGTGELFF
j_gene: TRBJ2-1; d_gene: NA; abundance: few; v_gene: TRBV14; CDR3nt: TGTGCCAGCAGCCAACCCGGGGCGGGGAAAGGAAATGAGCAGTTCTTC; CDR3aa: CASSQPGAGKGNEQFF
j_gene: TRBJ2-4; d_gene: NA; abundance: few; v_gene: TRBV12-3/TRBV12-4; CDR3nt: TGTGCCAGCAGTTTCAGGGCACCACTAGCCAAAAACATTCAGTACTTC; CDR3aa: CASSFRAPLAKNIQYF
j_gene: TRBJ2-3; d_gene: NA; abundance: NA; v_gene: TRBV28; CDR3nt: TGTGCCAGCAGCCCCTCTGGGGGGCCGCATTTGTATACGCAGTATTTT; CDR3aa: CASSPSGGPHLYTQYF
j_gene: TRBJ1-2; d_gene: NA; abundance: NA; v_gene: TRBV7-9; CDR3nt: TGTGCCAGCAGCTTCACTTCGACCGGAGCCTACACCTTC; CDR3aa: CASSFTSTGAYTF
j_gene: TRBJ2-5; d_gene: TRBD1; abundance: NA; v_gene: TRBV7-9; CDR3nt: TGTGCCAGTGGGGTCAGGGGGCAAGAGACCCAGTACTTC; CDR3aa: CASGVRGQETQYF
j_gene: TRBJ2-7; d_gene: NA; abundance: many; v_gene: TRBV20-1; CDR3nt: TGCAGTGCTAGAGACCGACAGGTCCCCCTCGACGAGCAGTACTTC; CDR3aa: CSARDRQVPLDEQYF
j_gene: TRBJ2-4; d_gene: NA; abundance: many; v_gene: TRBV12-3/TRBV12-4; CDR3nt: TGTGCCTCCTCGGAGGGGCCCGCCAAAAACATTCAGTACTTC; CDR3aa: CASSEGPAKNIQYF
j_gene: TRBJ1-1; d_gene: NA; abundance: few; v_gene: TRBV7-2; CDR3nt: TGTGCCAGCAGCTTTACGTCCCTCATGAACACTGAAGCTTTCTTT; CDR3aa: CASSFTSLMNTEAFF
j_gene: TRBJ1-1; d_gene: TRBD1; abundance: many; v_gene: TRBV20-1; CDR3nt: TGCAGTGCTACCCAGGGGGCAGAAACTGAAGCTTTCTTT; CDR3aa: CSATQGAETEAFF
j_gene: TRBJ2-7; d_gene: NA; abundance: NA; v_gene: TRBV28; CDR3nt: TGTGCCAGCAGTTGGCAGGGGTTCTCCTACGAGCAGTACTTC; CDR3aa: CASSWQGFSYEQYF
j_gene: TRBJ2-3; d_gene: TRBD1; abundance: many; v_gene: TRBV20-1; CDR3nt: TGCAGTGCGGAACAGGGACAGGGGGCAGATACGCAGTATTTT; CDR3aa: CSAEQGQGADTQYF